This is a list of T cell receptor beta chains from one sample in a study of shared clonotypes between healthy human individuals. The assay was immunoSEQ multiplex PCR, and TCRdb's table has in-frame clones only and misses some. The profile shows a few million clones, 80% to 95% of them singletons. The sample comprised naive CD4+ T cells from PBMCs. These receptors were taken from a man between 18 and 35 years old in good health. Some clones in this sample may be carry-over from other donors' samples. CDR3s include the opening cysteine and the closing phenylalanine or tryptophan. A D gene is named only where the DNA matches it firmly. Rows may omit the clone size; those that give it use once, few, many or a size class.

j_call d_call v_call clone_size cdr3_aa cdr3_nt
TRBJ1-2 NA TRBV7-2 NA CASSSGRGGYGYTF TGTGCCAGCAGCTCAGGGAGGGGAGGCTATGGCTACACCTTC
TRBJ1-4 TRBD1 TRBV5-1 NA CASSLWQGGTTNEKLFF TGCGCCAGCAGCTTGTGGCAGGGGGGAACAACTAATGAAAAACTGTTTTTT
TRBJ1-2 TRBD1 TRBV9 once CASSAPDRGHGYTF TGTGCCAGCAGCGCCCCCGACAGGGGCCATGGCTACACCTTC
TRBJ2-3 NA TRBV28 few CASSLGGTTDTQYF TGTGCCAGCAGTTTGGGCGGAACCACAGATACGCAGTATTTT
TRBJ2-2 NA TRBV5-1 NA CASTYSGGTGELFF TGCGCCAGCACCTACAGTGGGGGTACCGGGGAGCTGTTTTTT
TRBJ2-2 NA TRBV7-9 once CASSARRDGANTGELFF TGTGCCAGCAGCGCCCGACGGGACGGAGCAAACACCGGGGAGCTGTTTTTT
TRBJ1-1 TRBD1 TRBV7-2 NA CASSPSGTGRNTEAFF TGTGCCAGCAGTCCCTCCGGGACAGGGAGGAACACTGAAGCTTTCTTT
TRBJ2-7 NA TRBV6-1 NA CASSEALDEQYF TGTGCCAGCAGTGAAGCTCTCGACGAGCAGTACTTC
TRBJ2-7 TRBD2 TRBV6-5 NA CASSPTGTSIDEQYF TGTGCCAGCAGTCCAACAGGGACTAGCATTGACGAGCAGTACTTC
TRBJ1-4 NA TRBV9 NA CASSVYPATNEKLFF TGTGCCAGCAGCGTATACCCTGCAACTAATGAAAAACTGTTTTTT
TRBJ1-4 TRBD1 TRBV6-1 NA CASSEAAHRGRDEKLFF TGTGCCAGCAGTGAAGCCGCCCACAGGGGGCGTGATGAAAAACTGTTTTTT
TRBJ2-5 NA TRBV7-9 NA CASSSLGGPQTQYF TGTGCCAGCAGCTCTCTCGGGGGGCCGCAGACCCAGTACTTC
TRBJ1-1 NA TRBV28 NA CASSLSGDTEAFF TGTGCCAGCAGTTTGAGTGGGGACACTGAAGCTTTCTTT
TRBJ1-4 TRBD1 TRBV5-1 few CASSPTGTENEKLFF TGCGCCAGCAGCCCAACCGGGACAGAGAATGAAAAACTGTTTTTT
TRBJ2-1 TRBD2 TRBV6-6 NA CASSYSGREPYNEQFF TGTGCCAGCAGTTACTCTGGGCGGGAGCCCTACAATGAGCAGTTCTTC
TRBJ1-1 NA TRBV19 NA CASSIVPGSLAFF TGTGCCAGTAGTATAGTACCAGGTTCTCTGGCTTTCTTT
TRBJ2-2 TRBD2 TRBV9 NA CASSPGGLAPEITGELFF TGTGCCAGCAGCCCGGGGGGACTAGCGCCGGAGATCACCGGGGAGCTGTTTTTT
TRBJ1-1 NA TRBV18 NA CASSPEGGRTEAFF TGTGCCAGCTCTCCCGAGGGAGGGAGGACTGAAGCTTTCTTT
TRBJ1-2 TRBD1 TRBV4-1 NA CASSQPQGGSQGLYGYTF TGCGCCAGCAGCCAACCTCAGGGGGGGAGTCAAGGGCTTTATGGCTACACCTTC
TRBJ2-1 TRBD2 TRBV5-4 NA CASSLVQREGHEQFF TGTGCCAGCAGCTTGGTGCAGCGGGAGGGCCATGAGCAGTTCTTC
TRBJ2-3 NA TRBV19 once CASRSIDSYTDTQYF TGTGCCAGTAGATCTATCGACAGCTACACAGATACGCAGTATTTT
TRBJ1-3 NA TRBV4-3 NA CASSQDWRNTIYF TGCGCCAGCAGCCAAGATTGGAGAAACACCATATATTTT
TRBJ2-2 NA TRBV9 NA CASSVVDRGELFF TGTGCCAGCAGCGTAGTTGACCGCGGGGAGCTGTTTTTT
TRBJ1-1 NA TRBV7-3 NA CASSSRRGTEAFF TGTGCCAGCAGTTCCCGGAGGGGCACTGAAGCTTTCTTT
TRBJ2-2 NA TRBV6-6 NA CASIGLLPANTGELFF TGTGCCAGCATCGGACTTTTGCCTGCGAACACCGGGGAGCTGTTTTTT
TRBJ2-7 TRBD1 TRBV19 once CASSILGQATYEQYF TGTGCCAGTAGTATATTGGGACAGGCCACCTACGAGCAGTACTTC
TRBJ1-5 NA TRBV7-6 NA CASSLEGRGTGQHF TGTGCCAGCAGCTTAGAGGGGCGGGGCACGGGCCAGCATTTT
TRBJ1-1 NA TRBV18 NA CASSQYTLGGVAFF TGTGCCAGCTCACAATATACCCTGGGGGGGGTGGCTTTCTTT
TRBJ1-2 NA TRBV11-3 once CASSATVDYGYTF TGTGCCAGCAGCGCGACAGTTGATTATGGCTACACCTTC
TRBJ1-4 NA TRBV6-6 NA CASTWGSTNEKLFF TGTGCCAGCACCTGGGGGAGCACTAATGAAAAACTGTTTTTT
TRBJ1-1 NA TRBV25-1 NA CASSKGANTEAFF TGTGCCAGCAGTAAAGGCGCGAACACTGAAGCTTTCTTT
TRBJ2-5 TRBD2 TRBV5-1 NA CASSLTSGRGETQYF TGCGCCAGCAGTCTAACTAGCGGGAGAGGGGAGACCCAGTACTTC
TRBJ1-4 NA TRBV6-5 NA CASSSSPRGSEKLFF TGTGCCAGCAGTTCATCGCCCAGGGGTAGTGAAAAACTGTTTTTT
TRBJ2-5 NA TRBV7-6 NA CASSPSGAQYF TGTGCCAGCAGCCCATCAGGGGCCCAGTACTTC
TRBJ2-4 NA TRBV25-1 NA CASSLGGLAKNIQYF TGTGCCAGCAGTCTCGGGGGGCTAGCCAAAAACATTCAGTACTTC
TRBJ2-5 NA TRBV5-1 once CASSSGQRETQYF TGCGCCAGCAGCTCCGGACAGCGGGAGACCCAGTACTTC
TRBJ2-2 NA TRBV9 NA CASSLRPNTGELFF TGTGCCAGCAGCTTGCGTCCGAACACCGGGGAGCTGTTTTTT
TRBJ1-2 TRBD1 TRBV10-3 NA CAISEDRDGYTF TGTGCCATCAGTGAAGACAGGGATGGCTACACCTTC
TRBJ2-1 NA TRBV11-3 NA CASSLENFSDEQFF TGTGCCAGCAGCTTAGAAAACTTTTCGGATGAGCAGTTCTTC
TRBJ2-7 NA TRBV2 NA CATGTKVGYEQYF TGTGCCACCGGGACAAAGGTAGGGTACGAGCAGTACTTC
TRBJ2-5 TRBD2 TRBV5-4 NA CASSVGGAGGQETQYF TGTGCCAGCAGCGTCGGAGGAGCGGGAGGGCAAGAGACCCAGTACTTC
TRBJ1-1 NA TRBV7-9 NA CASSFNRAEAFF TGTGCCAGCAGCTTCAACAGGGCTGAAGCTTTCTTT
TRBJ1-3 TRBD1 TRBV5-1 NA CASSSQGQGAGNTIYF TGCGCCAGCAGCTCCCAAGGACAGGGGGCTGGAAACACCATATATTTT
TRBJ2-7 TRBD2 TRBV7-9 NA CASSDQFGGSGRAQGQYF TGTGCCAGCAGCGACCAATTCGGGGGTAGCGGGAGGGCCCAGGGGCAGTACTTC
TRBJ1-2 TRBD1 TRBV28 once CASRIQGAYYGYTF TGTGCCAGCAGAATACAGGGGGCGTACTATGGCTACACCTTC
TRBJ2-3 TRBD2 TRBV7-9 NA CASTLAGADTQYF TGTGCCAGCACCTTAGCGGGCGCAGATACGCAGTATTTT
TRBJ1-2 NA TRBV28 NA CASSRRDGYTF TGTGCCAGTAGCCGGCGCGATGGCTACACCTTC
TRBJ2-4 NA TRBV5-5 NA CASSLTFYGSNPIQYF TGTGCCAGCAGCTTGACATTTTACGGGAGCAACCCCATTCAGTACTTC
TRBJ2-2 NA TRBV2 NA CASTFGVGWNTGELFF TGTGCCAGCACCTTTGGGGTGGGTTGGAACACCGGGGAGCTGTTTTTT
TRBJ2-1 TRBD1 TRBV7-2 NA CASSLDRGSYNEQFF TGTGCCAGCAGCCTCGACAGGGGGTCCTACAATGAGCAGTTCTTC
TRBJ1-1 NA TRBV5-1 NA CASSLVGSGEAEAFF TGCGCCAGCAGCTTGGTAGGTTCTGGCGAGGCTGAAGCTTTCTTT
TRBJ1-2 NA TRBV28 NA CASSFVQTNYGYTF TGTGCCAGCAGTTTTGTCCAAACTAACTATGGCTACACCTTC
TRBJ1-5 TRBD1 TRBV28 NA CASSLWTGFGQPQHF TGTGCCAGCAGCCTCTGGACAGGTTTTGGCCAGCCCCAGCATTTT
TRBJ2-1 NA TRBV28 NA CASSLGGNEQFF TGTGCCAGCAGTTTAGGAGGAAATGAGCAGTTCTTC
TRBJ2-5 TRBD1 TRBV11-1 NA CASSPRTGGQETQYF TGTGCCAGCAGCCCTCGGACAGGGGGCCAAGAGACCCAGTACTTC